The subject of this entry is one TCR beta chain. No antigen is known for it. Germline CDR1 ENHRY, CDR2 SYGVKD. After removal of 5 bases from V and 6 bases from J, the junction contained 9 bases not matched to a gene. The CDR3 is made up of 14 amino acids. This specimen belongs to a study of cytomegalovirus exposure and HLA in healthy donors. Study-level findings and limits: Relative to equally common others, HLA-associated TCR beta chains showed greater clonal expansion in a later analysis.

This PCR relied on a set of 60 Vbeta primers and 13 Jbeta primers. Clones were sequenced by immunoSEQ multiplex PCR, and TCRdb holds only the in-frame ones, with some missing. The sample totals 150,000 to 200,000 clones; its top ten clones hold 1.3%. Sequencing was performed on PBMCs. The gene calls are TRBV10-3 and TRBJ2-7; 8 bases map to TRBD1. This TCR came from a woman aged 55-70 years in good health and CMV-seronegative. The CDR3 DNA reads TGTGCCATCAGTTCATTACAGGGGGTGGTCGAGCAGTACTTC. It codes for CAISSLQGVVEQYF.